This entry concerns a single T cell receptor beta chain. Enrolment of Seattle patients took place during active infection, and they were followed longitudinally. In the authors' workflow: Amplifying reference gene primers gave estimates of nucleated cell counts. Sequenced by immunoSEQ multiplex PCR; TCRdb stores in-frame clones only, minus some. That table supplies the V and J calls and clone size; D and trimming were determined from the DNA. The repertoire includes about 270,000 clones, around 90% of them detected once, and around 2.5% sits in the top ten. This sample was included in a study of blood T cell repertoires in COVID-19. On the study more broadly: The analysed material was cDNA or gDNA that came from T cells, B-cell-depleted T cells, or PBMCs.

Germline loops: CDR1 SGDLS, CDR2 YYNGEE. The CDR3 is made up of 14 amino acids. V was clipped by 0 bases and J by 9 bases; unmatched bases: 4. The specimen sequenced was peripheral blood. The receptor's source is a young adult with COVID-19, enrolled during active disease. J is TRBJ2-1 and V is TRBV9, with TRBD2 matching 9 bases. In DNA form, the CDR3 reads TGTGCCAGCAGCGTAGGCGGGAGGGCTGTTGAGCAGTTCTTC. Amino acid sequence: CASSVGGRAVEQFF.